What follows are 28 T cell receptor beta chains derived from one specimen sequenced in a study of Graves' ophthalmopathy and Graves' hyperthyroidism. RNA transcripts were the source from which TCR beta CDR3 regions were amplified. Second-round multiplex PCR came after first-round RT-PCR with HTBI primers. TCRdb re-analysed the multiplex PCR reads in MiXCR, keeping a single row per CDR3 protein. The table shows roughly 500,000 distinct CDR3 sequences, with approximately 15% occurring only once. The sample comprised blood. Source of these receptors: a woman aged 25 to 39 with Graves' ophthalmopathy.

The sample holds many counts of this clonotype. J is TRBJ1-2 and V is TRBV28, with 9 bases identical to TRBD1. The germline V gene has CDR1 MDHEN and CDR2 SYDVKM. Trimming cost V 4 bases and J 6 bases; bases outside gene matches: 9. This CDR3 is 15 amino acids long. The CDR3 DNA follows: TGTGCCAGCAGTTCCGTAACAGGGGGCTGGGATGGCTACACCTTC. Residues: CASSSVTGGWDGYTF.

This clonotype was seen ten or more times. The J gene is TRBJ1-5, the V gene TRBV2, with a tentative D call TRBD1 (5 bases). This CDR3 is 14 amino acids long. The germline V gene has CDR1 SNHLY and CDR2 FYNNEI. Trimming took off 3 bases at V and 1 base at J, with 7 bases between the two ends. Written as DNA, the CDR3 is TGTGCCAGCAGTGAGGGGCTAAGCAATCAGCCCCAGCATTTT. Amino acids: CASSEGLSNQPQHF.

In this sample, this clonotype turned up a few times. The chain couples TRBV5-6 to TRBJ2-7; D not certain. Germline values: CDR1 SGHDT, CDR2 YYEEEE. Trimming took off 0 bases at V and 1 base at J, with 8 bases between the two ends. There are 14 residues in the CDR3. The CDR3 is CASSLVSRSYEQYF. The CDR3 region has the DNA TGTGCCAGCAGCTTGGTCTCAAGGTCCTACGAGCAGTACTTC.

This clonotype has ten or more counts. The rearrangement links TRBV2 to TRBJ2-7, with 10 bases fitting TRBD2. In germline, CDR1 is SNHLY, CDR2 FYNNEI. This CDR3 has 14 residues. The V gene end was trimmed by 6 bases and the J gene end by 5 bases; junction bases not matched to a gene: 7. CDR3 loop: CASRTSGIYNEQYF. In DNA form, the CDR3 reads TGTGCCAGCAGAACTAGCGGGATTTACAACGAGCAGTACTTC.

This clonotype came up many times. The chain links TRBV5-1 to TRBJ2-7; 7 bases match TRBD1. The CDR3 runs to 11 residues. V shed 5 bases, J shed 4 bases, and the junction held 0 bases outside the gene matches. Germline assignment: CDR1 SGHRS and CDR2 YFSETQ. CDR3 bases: TGCGCCAGCAGACAGGGGTACGAGCAGTACTTC. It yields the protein CASRQGYEQYF.

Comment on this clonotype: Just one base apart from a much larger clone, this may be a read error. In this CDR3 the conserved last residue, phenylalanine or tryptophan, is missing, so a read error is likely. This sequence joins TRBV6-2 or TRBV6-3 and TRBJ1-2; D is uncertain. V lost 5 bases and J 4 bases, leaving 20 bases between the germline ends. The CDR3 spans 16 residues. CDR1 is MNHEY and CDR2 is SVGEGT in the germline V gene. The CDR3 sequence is CASSTGRITTLYGYTV. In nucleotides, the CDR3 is TGTGCCAGCAGTACTGGACGGATAACTACTCTCTATGGCTACACCGTC.

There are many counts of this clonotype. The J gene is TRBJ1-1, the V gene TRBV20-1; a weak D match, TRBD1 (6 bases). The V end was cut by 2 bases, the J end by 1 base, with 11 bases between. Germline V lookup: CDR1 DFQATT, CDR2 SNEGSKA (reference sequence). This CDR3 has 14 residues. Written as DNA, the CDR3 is TGCAGTGCTAGATGGGGGCAGGGGAACACTGAAGCTTTCTTT. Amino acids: CSARWGQGNTEAFF.

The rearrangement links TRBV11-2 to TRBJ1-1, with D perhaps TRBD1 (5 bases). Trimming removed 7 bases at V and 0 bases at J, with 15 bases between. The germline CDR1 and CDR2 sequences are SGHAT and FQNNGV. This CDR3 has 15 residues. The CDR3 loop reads CASNQRWGLNTEAFF. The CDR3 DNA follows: TGTGCCAGCAACCAGCGGTGGGGCTTGAACACTGAAGCTTTCTTT.

The CDR3 bases are TGTGCCTGGAGTCCTCGGGACTACCACACCGGGGAGCTGTTTTTT. Amino acids: CAWSPRDYHTGELFF. The V call is TRBV30, the J call TRBJ2-2; 7 bases agree with TRBD2. The V and J ends lost 2 bases and 3 bases, in that order; junction bases with no gene match: 6. CDR1 and CDR2 from the germline V gene are GTSNPN and SVGIG (reference sequence). The CDR3 is made up of 15 amino acids.

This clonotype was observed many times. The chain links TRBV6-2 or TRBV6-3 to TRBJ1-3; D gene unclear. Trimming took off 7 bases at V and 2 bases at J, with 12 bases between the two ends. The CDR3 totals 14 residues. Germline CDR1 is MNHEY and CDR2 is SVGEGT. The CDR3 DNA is TGTGCCAGCATTCTACGGGGTACTGGAAACACCATATATTTT. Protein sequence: CASILRGTGNTIYF.

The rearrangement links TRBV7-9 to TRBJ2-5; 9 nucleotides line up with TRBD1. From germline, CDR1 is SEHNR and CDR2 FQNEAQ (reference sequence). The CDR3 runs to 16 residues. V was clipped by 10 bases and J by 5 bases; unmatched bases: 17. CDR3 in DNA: TGTGCCACCAGAAGGGACAGGGATCCAAAGTGGGAGACCCAGTACTTC. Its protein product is CATRRDRDPKWETQYF.

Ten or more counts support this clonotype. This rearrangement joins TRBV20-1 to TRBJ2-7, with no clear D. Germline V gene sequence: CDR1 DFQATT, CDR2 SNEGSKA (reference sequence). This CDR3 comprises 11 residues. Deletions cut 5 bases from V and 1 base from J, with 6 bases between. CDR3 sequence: CSAHDSYEQYF. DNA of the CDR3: TGCAGTGCTCACGATTCCTACGAGCAGTACTTC.

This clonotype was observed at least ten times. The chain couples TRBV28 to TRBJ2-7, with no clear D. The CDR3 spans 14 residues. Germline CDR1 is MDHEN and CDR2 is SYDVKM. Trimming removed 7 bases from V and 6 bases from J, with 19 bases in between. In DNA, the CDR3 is TGTGCCAGCATCGGAACCGCTGAGTACGGCGAGCAGTACTTC. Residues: CASIGTAEYGEQYF. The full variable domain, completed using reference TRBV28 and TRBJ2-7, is DVKVTQSSRYLVKRTGEKVFLECVQDMDHENMFWYRQDPGLGLRLIYFSYDVKMKEKGDIPEGYSVSREKKERFSLILESASTNQTSMYLCASIGTAEYGEQYFGPGTRLTVT.

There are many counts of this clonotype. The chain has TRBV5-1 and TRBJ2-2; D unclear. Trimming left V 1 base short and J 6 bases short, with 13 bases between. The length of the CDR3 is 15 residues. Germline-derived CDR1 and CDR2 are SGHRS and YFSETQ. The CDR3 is CASSLYRASAGELFF. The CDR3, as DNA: TGCGCCAGCAGCTTGTATAGGGCGAGCGCCGGGGAGCTGTTTTTT.

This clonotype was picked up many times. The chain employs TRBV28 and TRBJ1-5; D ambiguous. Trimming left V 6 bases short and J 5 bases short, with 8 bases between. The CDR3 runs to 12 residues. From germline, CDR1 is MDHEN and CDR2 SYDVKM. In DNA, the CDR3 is TGTGCCAGCAGGTCCGGGGATCAGCCCCAGCATTTT. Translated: CASRSGDQPQHF. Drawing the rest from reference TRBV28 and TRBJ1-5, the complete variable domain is DVKVTQSSRYLVKRTGEKVFLECVQDMDHENMFWYRQDPGLGLRLIYFSYDVKMKEKGDIPEGYSVSREKKERFSLILESASTNQTSMYLCASRSGDQPQHFGDGTRLSIL.

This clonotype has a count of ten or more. The CDR3 reads CASTRDVRYGYTF. CDR3 nucleotide sequence: TGTGCCAGCACCAGGGACGTAAGATATGGCTACACCTTC. V and J are TRBV12-3 or TRBV12-4 and TRBJ1-2, with D possibly matching TRBD1 (5 bases). This CDR3 spans 13 amino acids. Trimming removed 7 bases at V and 5 bases at J, with 14 bases between.

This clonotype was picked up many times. This chain's CDR3 is CASSFSLAGAEMQYF. CDR3 sequence (DNA): TGTGCCAGCAGTTTTTCCCTAGCGGGAGCGGAAATGCAGTACTTC. The chain links TRBV12-3 or TRBV12-4 to TRBJ2-7, with 10 bases lining up with TRBD2. This CDR3 region has 15 residues. With V trimmed by 3 bases and J by 9 bases, 11 bases remained unmatched.

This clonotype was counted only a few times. CDR3 sequence (DNA): TGTGCCAGCAGCTCCCCTGCATCGAATAGCAATCAGCCCCAGCATTTT. Its protein product is CASSSPASNSNQPQHF. The chain combines TRBV11-1 with TRBJ1-5; no firm D call. The V end was cut by 4 bases, the J end by 0 bases, with 13 bases between. CDR3 length equals 16 residues. From germline, CDR1 is SGHAT and CDR2 FQDESV (reference sequence).

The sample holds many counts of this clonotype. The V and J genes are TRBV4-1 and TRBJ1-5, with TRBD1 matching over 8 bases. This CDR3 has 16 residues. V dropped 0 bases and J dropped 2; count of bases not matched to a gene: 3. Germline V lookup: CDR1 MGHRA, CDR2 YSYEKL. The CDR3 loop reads CASSQDGQGRNQPQHF. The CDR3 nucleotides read TGCGCCAGCAGCCAAGATGGACAGGGTCGCAATCAGCCCCAGCATTTT.

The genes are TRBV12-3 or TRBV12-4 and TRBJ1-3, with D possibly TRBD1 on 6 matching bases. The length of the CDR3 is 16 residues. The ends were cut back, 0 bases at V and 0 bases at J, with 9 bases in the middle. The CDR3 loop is CASSLAGALSGNTIYF. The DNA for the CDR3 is TGTGCCAGCAGTTTAGCGGGGGCTCTCTCTGGAAACACCATATATTTT.

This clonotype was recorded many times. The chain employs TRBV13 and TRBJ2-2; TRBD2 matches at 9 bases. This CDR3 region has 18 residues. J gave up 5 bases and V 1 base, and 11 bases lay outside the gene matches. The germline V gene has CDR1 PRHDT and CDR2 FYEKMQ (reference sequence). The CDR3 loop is CASSLVGGRARWTGELFF. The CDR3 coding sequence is TGTGCCAGCAGCTTAGTTGGCGGGAGGGCCCGTTGGACCGGGGAGCTGTTTTTT.

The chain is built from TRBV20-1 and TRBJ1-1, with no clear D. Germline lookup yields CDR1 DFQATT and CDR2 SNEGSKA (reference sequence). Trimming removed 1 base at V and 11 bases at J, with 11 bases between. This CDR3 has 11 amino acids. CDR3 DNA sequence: TGCAGTGCTAGAGCCAGCCTCGACGCTTTCTTT. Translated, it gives CSARASLDAFF.

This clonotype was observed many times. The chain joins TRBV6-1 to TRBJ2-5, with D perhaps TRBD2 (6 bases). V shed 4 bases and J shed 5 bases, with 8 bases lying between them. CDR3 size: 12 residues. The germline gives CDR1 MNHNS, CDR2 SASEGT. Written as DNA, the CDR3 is TGTGCCAGCAGTGTAGGAGGGGAGACCCAGTACTTC. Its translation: CASSVGGETQYF.

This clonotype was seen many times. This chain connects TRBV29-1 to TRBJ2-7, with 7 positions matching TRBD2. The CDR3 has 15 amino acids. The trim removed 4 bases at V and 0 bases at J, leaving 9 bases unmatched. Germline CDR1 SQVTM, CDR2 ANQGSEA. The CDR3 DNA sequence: TGCAGCGTTGGGTGGCCTAGCGGATCCTCCTACGAGCAGTACTTC. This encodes CSVGWPSGSSYEQYF.

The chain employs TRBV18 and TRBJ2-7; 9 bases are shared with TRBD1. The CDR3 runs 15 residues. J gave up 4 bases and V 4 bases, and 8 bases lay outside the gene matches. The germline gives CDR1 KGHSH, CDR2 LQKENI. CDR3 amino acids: CASSQDRGDGYEQYF. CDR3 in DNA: TGTGCCAGCTCACAGGACAGGGGAGACGGGTACGAGCAGTACTTC.

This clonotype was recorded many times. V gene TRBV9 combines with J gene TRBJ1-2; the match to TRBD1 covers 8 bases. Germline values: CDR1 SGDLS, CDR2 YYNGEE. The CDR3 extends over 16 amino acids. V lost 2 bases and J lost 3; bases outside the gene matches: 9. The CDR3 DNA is TGTGCCAGCAGCGTCACAACGGGACAGGCGTACTATGGCTACACCTTC. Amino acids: CASSVTTGQAYYGYTF.

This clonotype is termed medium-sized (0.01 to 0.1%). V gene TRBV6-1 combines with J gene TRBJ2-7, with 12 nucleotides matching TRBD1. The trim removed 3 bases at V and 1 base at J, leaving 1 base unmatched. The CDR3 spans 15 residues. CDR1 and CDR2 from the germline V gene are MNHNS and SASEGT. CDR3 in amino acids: CASSEGQGASYEQYF. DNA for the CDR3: TGTGCCAGCAGTGAGGGACAGGGGGCTTCCTACGAGCAGTACTTC.

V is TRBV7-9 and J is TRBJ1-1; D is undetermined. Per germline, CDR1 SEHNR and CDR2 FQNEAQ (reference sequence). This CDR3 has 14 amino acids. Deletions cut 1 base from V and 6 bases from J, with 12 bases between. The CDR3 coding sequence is TGTGCCAGCAGCTTAGAACAAAAAGGTCCTGAAGCTTTCTTT. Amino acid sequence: CASSLEQKGPEAFF.